A selection of T cell receptor beta chains follows, all from one sample in a study of cytomegalovirus exposure and HLA in healthy donors. Profiling relied on immunoSEQ multiplex PCR, and the TCRdb table lists in-frame clones only, not all of them. The sample includes approximately 280,000 clones, about 90% seen only once; the top ten take 2% to 3%. Sequences were obtained from PBMCs. These receptors all stem from a woman aged 18 to 35 in good health and CMV-seronegative. Both conserved end residues are part of each CDR3. A D gene is named only where the DNA matches it firmly.

V gene: TRBV11-2
J gene: TRBJ2-6
D gene: -
CDR3 DNA: TGTGCCAGCAGCTTAGTGGGGCTACCTGGGGCCAACGTCCTGACTTTC
CDR3 protein: CASSLVGLPGANVLTF

V gene: TRBV7-2
J gene: TRBJ2-7
D gene: TRBD1
CDR3 DNA: TGTGCCAGCAGCTTTGGGGGACAGATCTACGAGCAGTACTTC
CDR3 protein: CASSFGGQIYEQYF

V gene: TRBV29-1
J gene: TRBJ2-7
D gene: -
CDR3 DNA: TGCAGCGTTATACAGGGAGCCCCCTACGAGCAGTACTTC
CDR3 protein: CSVIQGAPYEQYF

V gene: TRBV6-6
J gene: TRBJ2-1
D gene: -
CDR3 DNA: TGTGCCAGCAGTAGTATCGGGAGCGGACGGGGGAATGAGCAGTTCTTC
CDR3 protein: CASSSIGSGRGNEQFF

V gene: TRBV2
J gene: TRBJ1-2
D gene: TRBD1
CDR3 DNA: TGTGCCAGCAAGGACAGGGGCCTTTATGGCTACACCTTC
CDR3 protein: CASKDRGLYGYTF

V gene: TRBV6-5
J gene: TRBJ1-2
D gene: -
CDR3 DNA: TGTGCCAGCAGTTCAGACAGCCTCCGTGGCTACACCTTC
CDR3 protein: CASSSDSLRGYTF

V gene: TRBV6-1
J gene: TRBJ1-1
D gene: -
CDR3 DNA: TGTGCCAGCAGTGATTCTCGGGGCACTGAAGCTTTCTTT
CDR3 protein: CASSDSRGTEAFF

V gene: TRBV6-5
J gene: TRBJ1-3
D gene: -
CDR3 DNA: TGTGCCAGCAGTCGCTCCGGGACATCAGGAAACACCATATATTTT
CDR3 protein: CASSRSGTSGNTIYF

V gene: TRBV9
J gene: TRBJ2-5
D gene: -
CDR3 DNA: TGTGCCAGCAGCGGGGATCCAGGGGAGCTGAACCAAGAGACCCAGTACTTC
CDR3 protein: CASSGDPGELNQETQYF

V gene: TRBV7-5
J gene: TRBJ1-5
D gene: -
CDR3 DNA: TGTGCCAGAAGCTTAGGACAGCCTGGGCCCCAGCATTTT
CDR3 protein: CARSLGQPGPQHF

V gene: TRBV9
J gene: TRBJ1-1
D gene: -
CDR3 DNA: TGTGCCAGCAGCCCGTCAGCGGTCACTGAAGCTTTCTTT
CDR3 protein: CASSPSAVTEAFF